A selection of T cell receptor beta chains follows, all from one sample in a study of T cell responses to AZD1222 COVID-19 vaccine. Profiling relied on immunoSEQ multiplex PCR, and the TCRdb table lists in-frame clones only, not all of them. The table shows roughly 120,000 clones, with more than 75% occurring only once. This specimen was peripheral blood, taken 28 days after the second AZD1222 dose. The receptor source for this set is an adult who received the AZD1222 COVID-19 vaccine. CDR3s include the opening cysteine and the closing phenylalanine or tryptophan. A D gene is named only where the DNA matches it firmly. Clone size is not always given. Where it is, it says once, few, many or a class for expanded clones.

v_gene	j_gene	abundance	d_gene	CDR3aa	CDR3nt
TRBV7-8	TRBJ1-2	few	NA	CASSLVGAGPNNYGYTF	TGTGCCAGCAGCTTAGTGGGGGCAGGACCAAATAACTATGGCTACACCTTC
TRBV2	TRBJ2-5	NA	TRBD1	CASIPDREETQYF	TGTGCCAGCATTCCGGACAGGGAAGAGACCCAGTACTTC
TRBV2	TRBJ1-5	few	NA	CASSDQGSDMAQHF	TGTGCCAGCTCGGACCAGGGAAGCGATATGGCCCAGCATTTT
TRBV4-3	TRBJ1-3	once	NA	CASSQDWGPSGNTIYF	TGCGCCAGCAGCCAAGATTGGGGCCCCTCTGGAAACACCATATATTTT
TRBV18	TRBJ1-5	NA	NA	CASSPQQLRRKYSNQPQHF	TGTGCCAGCTCACCACAACAACTACGACGGAAGTATAGCAATCAGCCCCAGCATTTT
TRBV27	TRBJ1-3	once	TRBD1	CASSSQGRGGNTIYF	TGTGCCAGCAGTTCCCAGGGCAGGGGGGGAAACACCATATATTTT
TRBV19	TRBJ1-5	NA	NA	CASSTTLQAGNQPQHF	TGTGCCAGTAGTACTACGCTACAGGCCGGCAATCAGCCCCAGCATTTT
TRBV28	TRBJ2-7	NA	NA	CASSAGPNGGQYF	TGTGCCAGCAGTGCCGGGCCCAATGGCGGGCAGTACTTC
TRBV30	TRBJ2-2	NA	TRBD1	CAWASQQGGTGELFF	TGTGCCTGGGCTTCTCAACAGGGGGGCACCGGGGAGCTGTTTTTT
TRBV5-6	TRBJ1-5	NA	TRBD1	CASSLFREDRGNQPQHF	TGTGCCAGCAGCTTGTTTCGCGAGGACAGGGGCAATCAGCCCCAGCATTTT
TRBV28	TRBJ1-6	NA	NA	CASSLRRGNSPLHF	TGTGCCAGCAGTTTGAGGAGGGGTAATTCACCCCTCCACTTT
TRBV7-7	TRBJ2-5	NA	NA	CASSLRVGTTFQETQYF	TGTGCCAGCAGCTTACGGGTAGGGACCACCTTCCAAGAGACCCAGTACTTC
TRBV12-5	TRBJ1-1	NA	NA	CASGEGNAFF	TGTGCTAGTGGAGAGGGAAACGCTTTCTTT
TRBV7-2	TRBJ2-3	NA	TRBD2	CASSEREWTDTQYF	TGTGCCAGCAGCGAGCGGGAGTGGACAGATACGCAGTATTTT
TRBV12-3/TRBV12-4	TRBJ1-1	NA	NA	CASTLISRGEAFF	TGTGCCAGCACCCTAATCTCGAGGGGTGAAGCTTTCTTT
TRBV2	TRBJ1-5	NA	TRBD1	CASSFRPGTGGQPQHF	TGTGCCAGCAGTTTCCGACCCGGGACAGGGGGTCAGCCCCAGCATTTT
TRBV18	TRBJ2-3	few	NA	CASSSGFSGSTDTQYF	TGTGCCAGCTCATCTGGGTTTAGCGGAAGCACAGATACGCAGTATTTT